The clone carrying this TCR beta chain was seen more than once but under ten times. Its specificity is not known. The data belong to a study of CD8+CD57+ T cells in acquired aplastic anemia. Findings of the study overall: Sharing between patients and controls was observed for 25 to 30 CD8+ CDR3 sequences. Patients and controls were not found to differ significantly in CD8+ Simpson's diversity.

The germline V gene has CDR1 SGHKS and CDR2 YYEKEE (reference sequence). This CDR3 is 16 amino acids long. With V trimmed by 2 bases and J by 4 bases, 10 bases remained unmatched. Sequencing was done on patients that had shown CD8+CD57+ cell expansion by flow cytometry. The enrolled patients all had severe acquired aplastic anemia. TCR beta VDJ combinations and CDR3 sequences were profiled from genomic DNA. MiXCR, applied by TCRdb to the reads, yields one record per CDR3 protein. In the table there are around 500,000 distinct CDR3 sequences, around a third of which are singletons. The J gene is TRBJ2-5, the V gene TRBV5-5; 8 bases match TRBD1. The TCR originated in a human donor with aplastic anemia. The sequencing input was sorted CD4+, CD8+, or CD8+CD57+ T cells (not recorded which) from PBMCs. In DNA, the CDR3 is TGTGCCAGCAGCTTTCCTTCCCAGGGGGCTGGAGAGACCCAGTACTTC. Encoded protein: CASSFPSQGAGETQYF.